These 10 T cell receptor beta chains were sequenced from one sample in a study of blood T cell repertoires in COVID-19. Sequencing was performed with immunoSEQ multiplex PCR; in TCRdb, only in-frame clones are kept and a portion is missing. This table holds 150,000 to 200,000 clones, 80% to 90% found once. Sequencing was done on a sample of peripheral blood. Source of these receptors: a woman in her forties or fifties with COVID-19, enrolled during active disease.

The chain couples TRBV2 to TRBJ1-2; 9 bases align to TRBD1. Trimming took 6 bases from V and 4 from J; bases not matched to a gene: 9. The germline CDR1 and CDR2 sequences are SNHLY and FYNNEI. The CDR3 contains 15 residues. The CDR3 DNA is TGTGCCAGCAGAACCTCCGGGACAGGGACCTATGGCTACACCTTC. It translates to CASRTSGTGTYGYTF.

The chain combines TRBV30 with TRBJ2-5, with a weak D call TRBD1 (6 bases). Germline CDR1 and CDR2: GTSNPN and SVGIG (reference sequence). This CDR3 is built from 16 residues. The V end lost 0 bases, the J end lost 3 bases, and 17 bases lay between the germline ends. The CDR3 DNA reads TGTGCCTGGAGTGTATTGTGGGGGCGCGGAGAAGAGACCCAGTACTTC. Translated: CAWSVLWGRGEETQYF. Supplemented by reference TRBV30 and TRBJ2-5, the full variable domain reads SQTIHQWPATLVQPVGSPLSLECTVEGTSNPNLYWYRQAAGRGLQLLFYSVGIGQISSEVPQNLSASRPQDRQFILSSKKLLLSDSGFYLCAWSVLWGRGEETQYFGPGTRLLVL.

The chain links TRBV10-3 to TRBJ2-5; 15 bases agree with TRBD2. The CDR3 runs to 19 residues. J was trimmed by 4 bases and V by 3 bases; bases with no gene match: 12. CDR1 and CDR2 from the germline V gene are ENHRY and SYGVKD. The CDR3 DNA reads TGTGCCATCAGTGACTCTCACGGACTAGCGGGGGGGCTTCGAGAGACCCAGTACTTC. Its protein product is CAISDSHGLAGGLRETQYF.

The V gene is TRBV7-9, the J gene TRBJ1-2; D uncertain. The V end lost 4 bases, the J end lost 3 bases, and 3 bases lay between the germline ends. The CDR3 sequence is 11 residues long. Germline loops: CDR1 SEHNR, CDR2 FQNEAQ (reference sequence). CDR3 in amino acids: CASSSYYGYTF. DNA of the CDR3: TGTGCCAGCAGCTCCTACTATGGCTACACCTTC.

This chain joins TRBV7-2 and TRBJ2-4, with 15 bases matching TRBD2. CDR3 length equals 17 residues. With 4 bases clipped from V and 9 bases from J, the junction kept 10 bases outside the gene matches. Looked up from germline, CDR1 is SGHTA and CDR2 is FQGNSA. As DNA, the CDR3 is TGTGCCAGCAGCTCCGGACTAGCGGGGGGGAGGACATTCATTCAGTACTTC. Amino acid sequence: CASSSGLAGGRTFIQYF.

The CDR3 loop is CSFRTATNEKLFF. CDR3 coding DNA: TGCAGCTTCAGGACAGCAACTAATGAAAAACTGTTTTTT. The V gene is TRBV29-1, the J gene TRBJ1-4, with a weak D call TRBD1 (6 bases). Trimming stripped 8 bases from V and 0 bases from J, with 10 bases between. Germline CDR1 is SQVTM and CDR2 is ANQGSEA. This CDR3 comprises 13 residues.

The genes are TRBV28 and TRBJ2-4; 9 positions match TRBD2. CDR3 length equals 15 residues. Losses at the gene ends were 1 base for V and 5 bases for J; bases not matched to a gene: 3. Looked up from germline, CDR1 is MDHEN and CDR2 is SYDVKM. For the CDR3, the DNA is TGTGCCAGCAGTTTATATGTAGCGGGGGAAAACATTCAGTACTTC. This gives the protein CASSLYVAGENIQYF.

The V and J genes are TRBV14 and TRBJ2-1; 9 bases map to TRBD2. This CDR3 is 16 amino acids long. CDR1 is SGHDN, CDR2 FVKESK, per germline. Unmatched junction bases numbered 7, after V lost 3 bases and J lost 4 bases. The CDR3 loop reads CASSHSGGLAYNEQFF. The CDR3 DNA sequence: TGTGCCAGCAGCCACTCAGGGGGACTAGCATACAATGAGCAGTTCTTC.

V and J are TRBV6-4 and TRBJ2-1; TRBD2 matches at 8 bases. The CDR3 is made up of 14 amino acids. After removal of 2 bases from V and 3 bases from J, the junction contained 0 bases not matched to a gene. Germline V gives CDR1 MRHNA, CDR2 SNTAGT. CDR3 in amino acids: CASSDRGGYNEQFF. The DNA for the CDR3 is TGTGCCAGCAGTGACCGGGGGGGCTACAATGAGCAGTTCTTC.

This clone was picked up one time. The V and J genes are TRBV30 and TRBJ2-1, with 9 positions matching TRBD1. Trimming took 7 bases from V and 4 from J; bases not matched to a gene: 5. Germline CDR1 GTSNPN, CDR2 SVGIG (reference sequence). This CDR3 is 13 amino acids long. DNA of the CDR3: TGTGCCTCCTCCGGGACAGGGTACAATGAGCAGTTCTTC. Protein sequence: CASSGTGYNEQFF.